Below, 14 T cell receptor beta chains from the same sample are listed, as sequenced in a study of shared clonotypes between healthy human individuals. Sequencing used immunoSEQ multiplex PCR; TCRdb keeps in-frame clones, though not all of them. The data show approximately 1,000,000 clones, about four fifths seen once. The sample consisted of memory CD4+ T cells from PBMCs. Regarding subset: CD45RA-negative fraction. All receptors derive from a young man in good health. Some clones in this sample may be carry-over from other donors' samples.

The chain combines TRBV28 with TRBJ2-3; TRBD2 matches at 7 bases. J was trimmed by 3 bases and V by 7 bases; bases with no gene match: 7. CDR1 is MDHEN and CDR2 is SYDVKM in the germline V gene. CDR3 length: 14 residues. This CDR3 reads CASNRPGLTDTQYF. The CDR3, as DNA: TGTGCCAGCAACCGACCGGGACTAACAGATACGCAGTATTTT.

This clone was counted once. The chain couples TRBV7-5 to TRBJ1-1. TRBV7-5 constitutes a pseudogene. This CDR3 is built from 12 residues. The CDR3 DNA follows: TGTGTCAGCAAACTTCCCCACACTGAAGCTTTCTTT. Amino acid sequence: CVSKLPHTEAFF.

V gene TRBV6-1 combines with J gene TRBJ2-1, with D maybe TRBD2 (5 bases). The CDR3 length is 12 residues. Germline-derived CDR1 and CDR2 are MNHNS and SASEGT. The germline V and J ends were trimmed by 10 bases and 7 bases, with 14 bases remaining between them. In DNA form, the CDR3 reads TGTGCCACCCGGACTCCTCCTAATGAGCAGTTCTTC. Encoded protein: CATRTPPNEQFF.

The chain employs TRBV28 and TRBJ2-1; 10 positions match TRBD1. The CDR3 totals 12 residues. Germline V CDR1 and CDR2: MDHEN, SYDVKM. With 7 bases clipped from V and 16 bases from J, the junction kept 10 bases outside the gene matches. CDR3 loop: CASNLGGQGLFF. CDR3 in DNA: TGTGCCAGCAACCTGGGGGGACAGGGGCTATTCTTC.

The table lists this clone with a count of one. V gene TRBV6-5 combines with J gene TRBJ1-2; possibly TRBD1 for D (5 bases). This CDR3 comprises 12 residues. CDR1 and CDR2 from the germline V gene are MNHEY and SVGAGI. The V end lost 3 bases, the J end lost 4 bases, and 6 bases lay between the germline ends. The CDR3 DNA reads TGTGCCAGCAGTTATGACAGCTATGGCTACACCTTC. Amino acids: CASSYDSYGYTF.

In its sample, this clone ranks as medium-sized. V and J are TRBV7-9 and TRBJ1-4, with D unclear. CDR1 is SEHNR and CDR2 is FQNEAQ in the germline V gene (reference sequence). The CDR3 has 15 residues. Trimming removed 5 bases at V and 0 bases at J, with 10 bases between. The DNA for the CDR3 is TGTGCCAGCAGCGTCGGTCTTGCAACTAATGAAAAACTGTTTTTT. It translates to CASSVGLATNEKLFF.

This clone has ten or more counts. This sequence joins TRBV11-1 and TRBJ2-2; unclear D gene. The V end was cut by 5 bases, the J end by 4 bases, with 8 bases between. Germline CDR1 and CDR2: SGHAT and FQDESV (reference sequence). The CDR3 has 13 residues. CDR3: CASSPFGTGELFF. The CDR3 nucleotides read TGTGCCAGCAGCCCCTTTGGCACCGGGGAGCTGTTTTTT.

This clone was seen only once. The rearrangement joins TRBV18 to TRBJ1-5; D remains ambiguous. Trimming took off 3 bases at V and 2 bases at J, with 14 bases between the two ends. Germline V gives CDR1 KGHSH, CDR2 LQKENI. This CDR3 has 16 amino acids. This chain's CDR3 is CASSPARWAGNQPQHF. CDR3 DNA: TGTGCCAGCTCACCCGCGCGGTGGGCAGGCAATCAGCCCCAGCATTTT.

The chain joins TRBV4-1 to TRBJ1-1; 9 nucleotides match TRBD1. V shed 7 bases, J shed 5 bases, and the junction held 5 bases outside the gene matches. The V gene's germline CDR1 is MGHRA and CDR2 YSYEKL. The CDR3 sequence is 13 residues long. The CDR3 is CASTWTGATEAFF. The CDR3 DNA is TGCGCCAGCACATGGACAGGGGCTACTGAAGCTTTCTTT.

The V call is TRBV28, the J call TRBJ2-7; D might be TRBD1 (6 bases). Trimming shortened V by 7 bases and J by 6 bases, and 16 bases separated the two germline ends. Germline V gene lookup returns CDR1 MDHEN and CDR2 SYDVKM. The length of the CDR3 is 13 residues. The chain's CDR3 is CASIYSGTSEQYF. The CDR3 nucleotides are TGTGCCAGCATTTATTCCGGGACATCCGAGCAGTACTTC.

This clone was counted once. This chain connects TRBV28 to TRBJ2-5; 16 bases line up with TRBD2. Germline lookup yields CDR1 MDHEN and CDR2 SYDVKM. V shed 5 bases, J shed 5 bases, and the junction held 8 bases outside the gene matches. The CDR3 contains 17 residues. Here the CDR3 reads CASSPGTSGRAWETQYF. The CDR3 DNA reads TGTGCCAGCAGTCCCGGGACTAGCGGGAGGGCCTGGGAGACCCAGTACTTC.

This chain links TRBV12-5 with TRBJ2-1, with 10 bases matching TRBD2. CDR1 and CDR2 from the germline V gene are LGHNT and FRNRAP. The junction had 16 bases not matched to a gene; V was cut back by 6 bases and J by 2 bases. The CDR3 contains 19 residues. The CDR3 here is CASGPTFLAGARPYNEQFF. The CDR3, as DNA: TGTGCTAGTGGACCTACATTTCTAGCGGGGGCCCGACCCTACAATGAGCAGTTCTTC.

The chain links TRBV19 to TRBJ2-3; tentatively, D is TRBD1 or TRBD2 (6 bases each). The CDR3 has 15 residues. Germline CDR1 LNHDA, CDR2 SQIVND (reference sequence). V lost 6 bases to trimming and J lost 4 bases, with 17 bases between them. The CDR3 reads CASRRLVGGPDTQYF. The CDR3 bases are TGTGCCAGTAGACGACTAGTCGGGGGCCCAGATACGCAGTATTTT.

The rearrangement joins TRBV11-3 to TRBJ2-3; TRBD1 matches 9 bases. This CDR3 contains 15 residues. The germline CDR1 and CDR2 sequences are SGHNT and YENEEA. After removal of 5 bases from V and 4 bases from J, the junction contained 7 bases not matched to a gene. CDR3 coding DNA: TGTGCCAGCAGCCAGGGGACAGGGAAGGCAGATACGCAGTATTTT. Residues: CASSQGTGKADTQYF.